The 13 T cell receptor beta chains reported below all come from one sample, sequenced in a study of blood T cell repertoires in COVID-19. The protocol was immunoSEQ multiplex PCR, while the TCRdb copy is restricted to in-frame clones and leaves out a portion. The sample shows roughly 200,000 clones, more than 85% of them seen only once. The sequenced material came from peripheral blood. These receptors all stem from a woman under 40 with active or convalescent COVID-19.

The genes are TRBV10-3 and TRBJ1-4; a possible D gene is TRBD1 (5 bases). The CDR3 is made up of 17 amino acids. Germline lookup yields CDR1 ENHRY and CDR2 SYGVKD. Trimming took 2 bases from V and 0 from J, leaving 13 bases between them. CDR3 protein: CAISEGLDSATNEKLFF. The CDR3 nucleotides read TGTGCCATCAGTGAGGGTCTTGACAGTGCAACTAATGAAAAACTGTTTTTT.

V usage is TRBV14 and J usage is TRBJ2-7; D is unresolved. CDR3 size: 12 residues. Trimming pared 4 bases from V and 3 bases from J, leaving 7 bases between. Looked up from germline, CDR1 is SGHDN and CDR2 is FVKESK. CDR3 protein: CASSPNGYEQYF. CDR3 sequence (DNA): TGTGCCAGCAGCCCCAACGGCTACGAGCAGTACTTC.

The J gene is TRBJ2-5, the V gene TRBV11-2, with a tentative D call TRBD1 (5 bases). Trimming removed 4 bases from V and 5 bases from J, with 17 bases in between. This CDR3 contains 15 residues. Per the germline V gene, CDR1 is SGHAT and CDR2 is FQNNGV. In nucleotides, the CDR3 is TGTGCCAGCAGCTCCCACCGGCAGGGCGCTGAGACCCAGTACTTC. Residues: CASSSHRQGAETQYF.

The chain couples TRBV19 to TRBJ2-7; a possible D gene is TRBD2 (5 bases). The CDR3 has 14 residues. Trimming stripped 4 bases from V and 2 bases from J, with 12 bases between. The germline V gene has CDR1 LNHDA and CDR2 SQIVND (reference sequence). For the CDR3, the DNA is TGTGCCAGTAGTAAGCGGACCGACACCTACGAGCAGTACTTC. It specifies CASSKRTDTYEQYF.

Regarding this clone: Other DNA sequences within the sample encode an identical CDR3. This CDR3 is CASSIAGYEQYF. In DNA, the CDR3 is TGTGCCAGTAGTATAGCGGGGTATGAGCAGTACTTC. The chain recombines TRBV19 with TRBJ2-7; a weak D match, TRBD2 (5 bases). CDR1 LNHDA and CDR2 SQIVND come from the germline V gene (reference sequence). The CDR3 length is 12 residues. Trimming took off 1 base at V and 7 bases at J, with 8 bases between the two ends.

The V call is TRBV28, the J call TRBJ1-2, with no clear D. Germline V gene data show CDR1 as MDHEN and CDR2 as SYDVKM. V was clipped by 5 bases and J by 4 bases, with 8 bases between them. The CDR3 covers 12 residues. The CDR3 coding sequence is TGTGCCAGCAGTCTCCTATCCTATGGCTACACCTTC. Protein sequence: CASSLLSYGYTF.

The rearrangement uses TRBV18 and TRBJ1-2; D remains ambiguous. The V end lost 5 bases, the J end lost 2 bases, and 15 bases lay between the germline ends. CDR3 length equals 15 residues. Germline V gives CDR1 KGHSH, CDR2 LQKENI. CDR3 amino acids: CASSIRQDNNYGYTF. The CDR3 DNA sequence: TGTGCCAGCTCAATACGACAAGATAACAACTATGGCTACACCTTC.

V gene TRBV11-2 combines with J gene TRBJ1-4; D remains ambiguous. The CDR3 has 14 residues. CDR1 SGHAT and CDR2 FQNNGV come from the germline V gene. V was pared by 1 base and J by 0 bases, with 3 bases between. The CDR3, as DNA: TGTGCCAGCAGCTTAGGAGCAACTAATGAAAAACTGTTTTTT. This encodes CASSLGATNEKLFF.

The rearrangement uses TRBV19 and TRBJ2-5; D is uncertain. The V end lost 5 bases, the J end lost 4 bases, and 8 bases lay between the germline ends. The CDR3 contains 12 residues. Per germline, CDR1 LNHDA and CDR2 SQIVND (reference sequence). The CDR3 region is CASSRPGETQYF. The CDR3 bases are TGTGCCAGTAGTCGTCCGGGAGAGACCCAGTACTTC.

The J gene is TRBJ2-1, the V gene TRBV6-5; 8 bases agree with TRBD1. The V gene's germline CDR1 is MNHEY and CDR2 SVGAGI. The CDR3 runs to 15 residues. J gave up 0 bases and V 8 bases, and 6 bases lay outside the gene matches. The CDR3 DNA follows: TGTGCCAGCGGGGACAGGACGAGCTCCTACAATGAGCAGTTCTTC. Its protein is CASGDRTSSYNEQFF.

The chain is built from TRBV5-1 and TRBJ2-7; no definite D call. The germline gives CDR1 SGHRS, CDR2 YFSETQ. The V end lost 7 bases, the J end lost 1 base, and 6 bases lay between the germline ends. The CDR3 sequence is 11 residues long. CDR3 region: CASSISYEQYF. The CDR3 region has the DNA TGCGCCAGCTCAATTTCCTACGAGCAGTACTTC.

The chain recombines TRBV19 with TRBJ2-1; 14 bases fit TRBD2. Losses at the gene ends were 5 bases for V and 4 bases for J; bases not matched to a gene: 7. The CDR3 runs 17 residues. In germline, CDR1 is LNHDA, CDR2 SQIVND (reference sequence). The CDR3 is CASSRTGLAGGYNEQFF. CDR3 nucleotide sequence: TGTGCCAGTAGTCGCACCGGACTAGCGGGGGGTTACAATGAGCAGTTCTTC.

The genes are TRBV7-9 and TRBJ1-6; D unclear. The CDR3 runs 16 residues. Trimming stripped 5 bases from V and 0 bases from J, with 11 bases between. Looked up from germline, CDR1 is SEHNR and CDR2 is FQNEAQ (reference sequence). CDR3 sequence: CASSPGSGSYNSPLHF. In DNA, the CDR3 is TGTGCCAGCAGCCCCGGATCGGGCTCCTATAATTCACCCCTCCACTTT.